This note documents a single T cell receptor beta chain sequence. This clone has a handful of counts. Its antigen is still unknown. No base quality values were provided; no much bigger clone lies one nucleotide off. A single peripheral blood draw of around 0.11 L on average was collected from each donor into heparinised tubes. Naive, central memory, regulatory and stem cell-like memory CD4+ T cells were sorted on a BD FACSAria II using a panel including CD45RO, CCR7, CD25, CD127, CD95 and CD27. Every sorted population had a purity above 95%. PBMCs were isolated right away by Lymphoprep density gradient centrifugation and were stained directly, without culture. Samples were stained and sorted in pairs, with one healthy donor and one patient per experiment, so that batch effects were minimized. These data belong to a study of beta chain features in type 1 diabetes listed by TCRdb under 2018. Regarding the complete study: No differences in mean age, gender distribution, total cell number or subset yield were found between patients and healthy donors. In the study, TCRB repertoires of sorted circulating CD4+ T cell subsets from recently diagnosed type 1 diabetes patients were compared with those of matched healthy donors. A total of some 100,000,000 sorted cells were examined across all samples, and a strong correlation was observed between cell number per subset and RNA yield. Regulatory and stem cell-like memory subsets were obtained from only 8 patients and roughly 8 healthy donors, while naive and central memory subsets were obtained from all 30 or so donors.

V sheds 0 bases and J sheds 10 bases, leaving 13 bases between their ends. Taken from the germline V gene, the CDR1 and CDR2 loops are SGHTA and FQGNSA. The CDR3 numbers 15 residues from cysteine through phenylalanine. The entry retains the CDR3 DNA only, 45 bases that are in frame from base 1. The paper as a whole reports these results and caveats: Fewer insertions and more nucleotide deletions at VDJ recombination sites were observed in patients with type 1 diabetes, implying thymic rearrangement abnormalities. Type 1 diabetes patients showed a moderate but significant shortening of TCRB CDR3 length in all four CD4+ subsets. The naive, central memory and regulatory TCRB repertoires appeared to resemble one another more closely among patients than among healthy donors. Shorter templates might be favored by PCR, yet because patient and control samples were amplified and corrected together, any such skew would affect both groups equally. Because the HLA sub-analyses included only small numbers of individuals, any influence of HLA type on TCRB rearrangement was left unresolved. Sequencing cDNA rather than genomic DNA could over-represent highly expressing activated cells, although activation and CD3 levels did not differ between groups.

The entire amount of isolated RNA was reverse transcribed using the High Capacity cDNA Reverse Transcription Kit, so the sequenced TCRB transcripts were expressed ones. Deep immunoSEQ sequencing was applied to naive, central memory and regulatory T cell samples, giving an average of about 3.6 million total reads per sample. After sorted cells were lysed in RLT buffer, RNA was extracted with DNase-treated RNeasy Micro or Mini kits, with the choice depending on cell number. To prevent cross-contamination, every cell subset was processed on its own, while patient and healthy donor samples were processed together. The immunoSEQ multiplex PCR was used to amplify TCRB sequences from cDNA, generating 87-bp fragments that spanned the CDR3 region. The amplicons were sequenced using the Illumina HiSeq platform. Processing in the source paper ran as follows. PCR bias was computationally corrected using synthetic template baselines, reads within Hamming distance 2 were collapsed, and singletons that could not be merged were discarded. Reads were aligned against IMGT to assign V, D and J genes, CDR3 length and insertions or deletions at six rearrangement sites. Within each subset, clonotype counts were normalized to sorted cell number, after which true diversity and Gini coefficients were computed with the tcR R package. The overlap coefficient, calculated on TCRB nucleotide sequences, was used to quantify repertoire sharing. As a proxy for the pre-selection repertoire, out-of-frame TCRB sequences from naive cells were analyzed. Imported from immuneACCESS, the table was reduced by TCRdb to in-frame sequences with V and J called. These copies leave out some clones; in studies compared against another copy, an unresolved V gene accounts for under half, and the cause of the remainder is not known. V and J calls and clone size are copied from that table; D and trimming were computed from the DNA. The sample yields about 660,000 clones; over 11% were counted once. 0.04% of the sample comes from the top ten.

Recombination linked TRBV7-2 to TRBJ1-6, with the D gene not confidently named. This receptor was taken from a man between 18 and 35 years old with type 1 diabetes. The sequenced sample was naive CD4+ T cells from blood. Reading the label with the study, this specimen's cell subset or site is: true naive CD4+ T cells. For the CDR3, the sequence is CASSLAYNGRSPLHF. The bases read TGTGCCAGCAGCTTAGCGTATAATGGGAGGTCACCCCTCCACTTT.